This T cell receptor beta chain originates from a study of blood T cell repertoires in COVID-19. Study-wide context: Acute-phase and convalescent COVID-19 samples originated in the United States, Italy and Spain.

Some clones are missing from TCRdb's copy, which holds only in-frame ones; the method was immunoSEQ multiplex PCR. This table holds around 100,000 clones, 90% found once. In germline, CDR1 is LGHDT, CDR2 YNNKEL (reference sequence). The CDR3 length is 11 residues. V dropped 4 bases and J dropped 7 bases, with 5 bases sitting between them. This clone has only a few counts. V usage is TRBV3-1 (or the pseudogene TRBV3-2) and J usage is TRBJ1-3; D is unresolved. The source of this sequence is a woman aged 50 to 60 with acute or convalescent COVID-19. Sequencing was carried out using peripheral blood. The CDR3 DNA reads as TGTGCCAGCAGCCTTCAGAACACCATATATTTT. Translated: CASSLQNTIYF.